This record covers a single T cell receptor beta chain. What this receptor recognizes is not known. Base qualities were left out, and no much larger clone turns up one base away. TCRbeta CDR3 regions were amplified from genomic DNA using the immunoSEQ Assay, a bias-controlled multiplex PCR. Processing in the source paper ran as follows. The number of nucleated cells in each sample was estimated from the amplification of reference gene primers within the assay. Sequence reads were collapsed and filtered to measure the absolute abundance of every unique TCRbeta CDR3 rearrangement. For each sample, productive Simpson clonality was calculated as the square root of Simpson's diversity index across productive rearrangements. TCRdb took over this immuneACCESS table, retaining in-frame rearrangements with V and J assigned. Such tables are incomplete; in checked studies, under half of the missing clones stem from an unresolved V gene, and the remainder is unexplained. The V and J calls and clone size are taken from that table; D and trimming were inferred from the DNA. This sample comprises about 310,000 clones, around 89% of them detected only once. The ten largest clones add up to about 1% of the sample.

The data stem from a study of blood T cell repertoires in COVID-19 (dated by TCRdb to the early 2020s). Regarding the study in general: Samples from collaborators originated in the United States, Italy and Spain and spanned both the acute and convalescent phases of COVID-19. The repertoires were released in a freely available public database intended as a resource for research on the immune response to SARS-CoV-2. Deeply sampled blood TCRbeta repertoires from subjects exposed to, actively infected with, or recovered from COVID-19 were included in the dataset. Where available, HLA class I and class II types were taken from metadata supplied by the sample provider and were not determined by assay-based typing. The prospective study material was composed of cDNA or gDNA derived from T cells, B-cell-depleted T cells, or PBMCs. The samples were drawn from two sources: the first 160 participants of the ongoing ImmuneRACE study, and approximately 1,300 subjects contributed by 6 global collaborators. A de-identified subject ID, COVID-19 status, age in years and sex were almost always included in the sample metadata. Here is what the overall study found, with its caveats: The amount of clinical and demographic metadata varied by source and participant and was provided uncurated.

At one collaborating source in Seattle, patients were enrolled during active infection and were followed longitudinally through the course of disease. Each collaborating institution followed its own protocols to collect whole blood in K2EDTA tubes. Collaborator samples were shipped for TCRbeta analysis as frozen whole blood, isolated PBMCs, or DNA extracted from either sample type. V is pared back by 4 bases and J by 4 bases, with 11 bases lying between the germline termini. CDR1 LNHDA and CDR2 SQIVND were looked up in the germline V gene (reference sequence). Measured from the cysteine to the phenylalanine, the CDR3 is 14 residues long. The CDR3 DNA has 42 bases and is translated from base 1.

The receptor was derived from a woman between 40 and 55 years old with COVID-19, enrolled during active disease. The sequencing sample was made of peripheral blood. The chain is encoded by TRBV19 joined to TRBJ1-3; tentative D gene TRBD1, with 6 bases matching. CDR3 reads: CASSTGTLGNTIYF. The sequenced DNA: TGTGCCAGTAGTACCGGGACACTGGGAAACACCATATATTTT.